This TCR beta chain was profiled in a study of T cells in Graves' hyperthyroidism and ophthalmopathy. About the research overall: Peripheral blood was collected at initial diagnosis, before any treatment.

Amplified regions were TCR beta CDR3 sequences from RNA transcripts. Carried out on the TCR CDR3, a first-round RT-PCR used the HTBI primer set. TCRdb re-derived calls from the multiplex PCR reads in MiXCR, one entry per CDR3 protein. The sample has hundreds of thousands of distinct CDR3 sequences, around a quarter seen once; the top ten hold approximately 10%. This clonotype was seen repeatedly, ten times or more. Its matching antigen is unknown. Study-wide results and limits: Ophthalmopathy cases were set apart from stable hyperthyroidism by a 13 V-J model.

Each ophthalmopathy patient scored at least 3 on the Clinical Activity Score and at least 4 on NOSPECS grade, with duration under 3 months. Thyroid ultrasound and orbital computed tomography, with clinical symptoms and serum thyroxine and TRAb, informed diagnoses. The CDR3 loop spans 15 amino acids. V was cut by 0 bases and J by 3 bases, with 12 bases left in between. Germline loops: CDR1 SGHTA, CDR2 FQGTGA. This receptor was obtained from a woman in her 30s with Graves' ophthalmopathy. V usage is TRBV7-3 and J usage is TRBJ2-7; D not resolved. Sequenced input: blood. CDR3 sequence (DNA): TGTGCCAGCAGCTTAACGCATGGGTTTGGCTACGAGCAGTACTTC. Translation: CASSLTHGFGYEQYF.